Listed here are 25 T cell receptor beta chains from one sample, sequenced in a study of blood T cell repertoires in COVID-19. Sequencing used immunoSEQ multiplex PCR; TCRdb keeps in-frame clones, though not all of them. The table has about 180,000 clones, approximately 80% seen once; the top ten hold 6.5% to 7.5%. Sample: peripheral blood. The receptors were gathered from a woman between 35 and 50 years old with COVID-19, enrolled during active disease.

The chain uses TRBV6-5 and TRBJ2-3; TRBD1 aligns across 10 bases. J was trimmed by 6 bases and V by 7 bases; bases with no gene match: 10. This CDR3 spans 15 amino acids. The germline gives CDR1 MNHEY, CDR2 SVGAGI. CDR3 residues: CASNGWDRGRDTQYF. Written as DNA, the CDR3 is TGTGCCAGCAACGGATGGGACAGGGGAAGGGATACGCAGTATTTT.

The rearrangement links TRBV7-8 to TRBJ2-1, with TRBD2 matching 7 bases. The CDR3 has 18 residues. Germline V gene sequence: CDR1 SGHVS, CDR2 FQNEAQ. J was trimmed by 1 base and V by 0 bases; bases with no gene match: 9. The CDR3 bases are TGTGCCAGCAGCTTAGCCCTCATGCCGGGACTATCCTACAATGAGCAGTTCTTC. Its translation: CASSLALMPGLSYNEQFF.

This clone was detected only once. This chain links TRBV7-2 with TRBJ2-7; a possible D gene is TRBD2 (6 bases). The CDR3 runs to 16 residues. Germline CDR1 SGHTA, CDR2 FQGNSA. Trimming removed 5 bases from V and 7 bases from J, with 24 bases in between. The CDR3 protein is CASSVGWGEELREQYF. The CDR3 DNA is TGTGCCAGCAGCGTTGGCTGGGGGGAGGAATTGCGAGAGCAGTACTTC.

The chain employs TRBV28 and TRBJ2-7; a possible D gene is TRBD1 (6 bases). Germline values: CDR1 MDHEN, CDR2 SYDVKM. The CDR3 is 14 amino acids. The ends were cut back, 3 bases at V and 3 bases at J, with 12 bases in the middle. The CDR3 protein is CASSFRTALYEQYF. The CDR3 coding sequence is TGTGCCAGCAGTTTCCGGACAGCCCTCTACGAGCAGTACTTC.

The V gene is TRBV6-5, the J gene TRBJ2-1, with unresolved D. Germline loops: CDR1 MNHEY, CDR2 SVGAGI. The V end was cut by 5 bases, the J end by 6 bases, with 8 bases between. This CDR3 spans 12 amino acids. The CDR3 coding sequence is TGTGCCAGCAGTCTCGCCGGCAATGAGCAGTTCTTC. Residues: CASSLAGNEQFF.

This clone was seen at least ten times. The rearrangement uses TRBV6-4 and TRBJ1-6; 12 nucleotides match TRBD1. J gave up 9 bases and V 0 bases, and 0 bases lay outside the gene matches. From germline, CDR1 is MRHNA and CDR2 SNTAGT. The CDR3 has 15 amino acids. CDR3 in amino acids: CASSDSGQGASPLHF. The CDR3 bases are TGTGCCAGCAGTGACTCGGGACAGGGGGCTTCACCCCTCCACTTT.

The CDR3 region is CASSTLDTEAFF. The CDR3 DNA is TGTGCCAGCTCAACACTCGACACTGAAGCTTTCTTT. This rearrangement joins TRBV18 to TRBJ1-1; D gene unclear. V gave up 5 bases and J gave up 3 bases, with 7 bases separating them. The V gene's germline CDR1 is KGHSH and CDR2 LQKENI. The CDR3 is made up of 12 amino acids.

This chain joins TRBV5-8 and TRBJ2-1, with D unresolved. The germline V gene encodes CDR1 SGHTS and CDR2 YDEGEE. Trimming stripped 5 bases from V and 4 bases from J, with 13 bases between. The CDR3 has 14 residues. The CDR3 sequence: CASRYYPEYNEQFF. As DNA, the CDR3 is TGTGCCAGCAGATATTACCCCGAGTACAATGAGCAGTTCTTC.

The chain employs TRBV14 and TRBJ2-1, with D possibly TRBD2 on 6 matching bases. The CDR3 is 11 residues long. CDR1 and CDR2 (germline): SGHDN, FVKESK. Trimming removed 5 bases from V and 8 bases from J, with 7 bases in between. The CDR3 loop reads CASSGGYEQFF. DNA for the CDR3: TGTGCCAGCAGCGGAGGGTATGAGCAGTTCTTC.

This clone was picked up a small number of times. The chain recombines TRBV7-3 with TRBJ2-1, with 16 positions matching TRBD2. Germline lookup yields CDR1 SGHTA and CDR2 FQGTGA. This CDR3 is 21 amino acids long. V lost 2 bases, J lost 0 bases, and 10 bases stayed unmatched. CDR3 in DNA: TGTGCCAGCAGCTTATCCCCGGGACTAGCGGGAGGGGTCCCCTCCTACAATGAGCAGTTCTTC. Its protein product is CASSLSPGLAGGVPSYNEQFF.

The chain combines TRBV2 with TRBJ2-5; the match to TRBD1 covers 9 bases. The J segment lost 5 bases and the V segment lost 5 bases, leaving 9 bases of the junction unmatched. Germline loops: CDR1 SNHLY, CDR2 FYNNEI. This CDR3 comprises 15 residues. CDR3 protein: CASSRGQGTRETQYF. The CDR3 DNA is TGTGCCAGCAGTCGGGGACAGGGAACGCGGGAGACCCAGTACTTC.

This chain connects TRBV5-5 to TRBJ2-7, with 8 bases lining up with TRBD1. The CDR3 has 15 residues. J lost 6 bases, V lost 1 base, and 9 bases had no gene match. CDR1 is SGHKS and CDR2 is YYEKEE in the germline V gene (reference sequence). CDR3 in amino acids: CASSLRAGTGREQYF. The CDR3 DNA sequence: TGTGCCAGCAGCTTGAGGGCCGGGACAGGACGCGAGCAGTACTTC. Looking up the rest from reference TRBV5-5 and TRBJ2-7 gives the full variable domain: DAGVTQSPTHLIKTRGQQVTLRCSPISGHKSVSWYQQVLGQGPQFIFQYYEKEERGRGNFPDRFSARQFPNYSSELNVNALLLGDSALYLCASSLRAGTGREQYFGPGTRLTVT.

The chain combines TRBV27 with TRBJ2-5, with D maybe TRBD1 (6 bases). Germline V gene lookup returns CDR1 MNHEY and CDR2 SMNVEV (reference sequence). The CDR3 runs 13 residues. The ends were cut back, 5 bases at V and 5 bases at J, with 12 bases in the middle. Here the CDR3 reads CASSPRGWETQYF. The CDR3 nucleotides read TGTGCCAGCAGTCCCAGGGGTTGGGAGACCCAGTACTTC.

This clone turned up a few times. This chain uses TRBV2 with TRBJ2-5; the match to TRBD2 covers 15 bases. Trimming removed 8 bases from V and 6 bases from J; junction bases left unmatched: 4. Per germline, CDR1 SNHLY and CDR2 FYNNEI. The CDR3 contains 14 residues. For the CDR3, the DNA is TGTGCCAGCTTGGGACTAGCGGGGGGAAAGACCCAGTACTTC. Amino acid sequence: CASLGLAGGKTQYF.

The chain combines TRBV27 with TRBJ2-5; 12 bases agree with TRBD1. After removal of 5 bases from V and 5 bases from J, the junction contained 12 bases not matched to a gene. Germline CDR1 and CDR2: MNHEY and SMNVEV (reference sequence). This CDR3 region has 17 residues. This CDR3 is CASSPHPGQGAGETQYF. The CDR3 region has the DNA TGTGCCAGCAGTCCGCACCCGGGACAGGGGGCTGGGGAGACCCAGTACTTC.

This chain joins TRBV28 and TRBJ2-5; 10 positions agree with TRBD1. Germline loops: CDR1 MDHEN, CDR2 SYDVKM. The CDR3 runs to 16 residues. J gave up 1 base and V 1 base, and 3 bases lay outside the gene matches. In DNA, the CDR3 is TGTGCCAGCAGTTTATCGGGGACAGGGGCCCAAGAGACCCAGTACTTC. This sequence encodes CASSLSGTGAQETQYF.

The chain is built from TRBV5-1 and TRBJ2-7; possible D gene TRBD1, 5 bases. This CDR3 has 18 residues. Germline values: CDR1 SGHRS, CDR2 YFSETQ. The ends were cut back, 0 bases at V and 0 bases at J, with 19 bases in the middle. CDR3 region: CASSLGPTRQLTSYEQYF. The CDR3 DNA reads TGCGCCAGCAGCTTGGGTCCGACAAGACAGCTCACCTCCTACGAGCAGTACTTC.

J is TRBJ2-7 and V is TRBV7-2, with TRBD2 matching over 7 bases. V was pared by 1 base and J by 3 bases, with 6 bases of the junction left unmatched. The CDR3 has 15 amino acids. CDR1 is SGHTA, CDR2 FQGNSA, per germline. The CDR3 sequence: CASSLVGGGIYEQYF. The CDR3 nucleotides read TGTGCCAGCAGCTTAGTTGGCGGGGGAATCTACGAGCAGTACTTC.

This clone was seen a single time. The chain combines TRBV11-2 with TRBJ1-6; 8 nucleotides agree with TRBD1. CDR3 length: 14 residues. V lost 2 bases to trimming and J lost 9 bases; unmatched junction nucleotides: 3. The V gene's germline CDR1 is SGHAT and CDR2 FQNNGV. In DNA form, the CDR3 reads TGTGCCAGCAGCTTAAAAACAGGGGGTTCACCCCTCCACTTT. Its protein is CASSLKTGGSPLHF.

This clone has a single count. The V gene is TRBV5-5, the J gene TRBJ2-1; 8 nucleotides match TRBD2. Germline lookup yields CDR1 SGHKS and CDR2 YYEKEE (reference sequence). Unmatched junction bases numbered 3, after V lost 6 bases and J lost 4 bases. The CDR3 is made up of 13 amino acids. CDR3 region: CASTGRGYNEQFF. CDR3 DNA sequence: TGTGCCAGCACCGGGAGGGGTTACAATGAGCAGTTCTTC.

V and J are TRBV18 and TRBJ1-5, with a possible D match to TRBD1 (5 bases). V lost 6 bases and J lost 4, with 16 bases in between. Germline V gives CDR1 KGHSH, CDR2 LQKENI. This CDR3 has 15 residues. CDR3 sequence (DNA): TGTGCCAGCTCGGTACTACAGGAATCTAATCAGCCCCAGCATTTT. Translated, it gives CASSVLQESNQPQHF.

This chain connects TRBV27 to TRBJ1-6, with TRBD1 identical over 8 bases. The CDR3 contains 15 residues. Per the germline V gene, CDR1 is MNHEY and CDR2 is SMNVEV (reference sequence). V gave up 7 bases and J gave up 3 bases; unmatched junction bases: 5. In DNA form, the CDR3 reads TGTGCCAGCAACCTACAGGGGGACTATAATTCACCCCTCCACTTT. Its protein is CASNLQGDYNSPLHF.

The chain joins TRBV9 to TRBJ2-3; TRBD1 aligns across 10 bases. This CDR3 spans 17 amino acids. Trimming removed 3 bases from V and 2 bases from J; junction bases left unmatched: 9. Per the germline V gene, CDR1 is SGDLS and CDR2 is YYNGEE. The CDR3 bases are TGTGCCAGCAGCGATCCGGGACAGGGGATGCCCACAGATACGCAGTATTTT. Protein sequence: CASSDPGQGMPTDTQYF.

This chain joins TRBV19 and TRBJ2-4; D perhaps matches TRBD2 (5 bases). Between the trimmed V and J ends, which lost 7 bases and 6 bases, there was a span of 13 bases. CDR3 length: 13 residues. CDR1 is LNHDA, CDR2 SQIVND, per germline (reference sequence). The CDR3 region is CASMEANLNIQYF. CDR3 in DNA: TGTGCCAGTATGGAGGCCAACCTAAACATTCAGTACTTC.

This clone was detected once. This chain connects TRBV29-1 to TRBJ1-1, with TRBD1 as a possible D gene (6 bases). The CDR3 length is 13 residues. V shed 5 bases and J shed 7 bases, with 17 bases lying between them. Germline loops: CDR1 SQVTM, CDR2 ANQGSEA. The DNA for the CDR3 is TGCAGCGTTCTAACAGGGAACCGGGGTGAAGCTTTCTTT. Translation gives CSVLTGNRGEAFF.